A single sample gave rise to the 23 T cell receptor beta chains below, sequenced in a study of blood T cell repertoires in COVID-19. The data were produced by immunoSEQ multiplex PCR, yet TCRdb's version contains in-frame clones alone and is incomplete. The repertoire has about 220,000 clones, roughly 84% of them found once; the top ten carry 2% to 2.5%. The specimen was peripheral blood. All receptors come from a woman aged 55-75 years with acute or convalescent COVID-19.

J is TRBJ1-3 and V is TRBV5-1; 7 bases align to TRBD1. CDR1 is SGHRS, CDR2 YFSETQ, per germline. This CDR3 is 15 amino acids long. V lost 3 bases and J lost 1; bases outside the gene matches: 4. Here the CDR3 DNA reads TGCGCCAGCAGCTGGACAGGACTTTCTGGAAACACCATATATTTT. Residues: CASSWTGLSGNTIYF.

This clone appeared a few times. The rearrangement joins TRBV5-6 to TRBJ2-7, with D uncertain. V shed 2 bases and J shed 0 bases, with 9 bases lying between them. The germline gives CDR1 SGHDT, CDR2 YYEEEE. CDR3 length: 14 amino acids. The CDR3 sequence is CASSFGSSSYEQYF. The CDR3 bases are TGTGCCAGCAGCTTCGGCTCTAGCTCCTACGAGCAGTACTTC.

The CDR3 sequence is CASSQDRGGNQPQHF. In DNA form, the CDR3 reads TGTGCCAGCAGCCAAGACAGGGGAGGCAATCAGCCCCAGCATTTT. This chain connects TRBV3-1 (or the pseudogene TRBV3-2) to TRBJ1-5; TRBD1 might be the D (6 bases). Germline CDR1 LGHDT, CDR2 YNNKEL (reference sequence). This CDR3 is built from 15 residues. Deletions cut 0 bases from V and 2 bases from J, with 8 bases between.

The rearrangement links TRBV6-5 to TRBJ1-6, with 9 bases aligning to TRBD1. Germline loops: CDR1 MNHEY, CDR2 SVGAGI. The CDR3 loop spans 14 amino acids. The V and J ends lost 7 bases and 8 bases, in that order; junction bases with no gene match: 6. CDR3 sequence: CASTHRGRDSPLHF. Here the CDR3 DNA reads TGTGCCAGCACACACAGGGGGCGTGATTCACCCCTCCACTTT.

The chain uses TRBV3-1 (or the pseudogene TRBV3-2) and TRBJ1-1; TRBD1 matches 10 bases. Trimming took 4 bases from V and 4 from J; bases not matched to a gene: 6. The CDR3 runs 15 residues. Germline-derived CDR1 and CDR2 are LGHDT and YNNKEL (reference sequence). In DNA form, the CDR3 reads TGTGCCAGCAGCCGAAAGACAGGGGGCGGCACTGAAGCTTTCTTT. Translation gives CASSRKTGGGTEAFF.

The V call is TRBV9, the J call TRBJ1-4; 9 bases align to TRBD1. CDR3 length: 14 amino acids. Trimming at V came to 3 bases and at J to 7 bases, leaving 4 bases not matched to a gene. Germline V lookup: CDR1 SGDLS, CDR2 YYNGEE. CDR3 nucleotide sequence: TGTGCCAGCAGCGCCGACAGGGGGGGTGAAAAACTGTTTTTT. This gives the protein CASSADRGGEKLFF.

The chain's CDR3 is CASSFPRQGSPEAFF. The CDR3 DNA follows: TGTGCCAGCAGCTTCCCCAGACAGGGGTCCCCTGAAGCTTTCTTT. The chain uses TRBV7-2 and TRBJ1-1; 8 positions agree with TRBD1. The CDR3 length is 15 residues. CDR1 is SGHTA and CDR2 is FQGNSA in the germline V gene. V trimming: 3 bases; J trimming: 6 bases; junction bases outside the gene matches: 9.

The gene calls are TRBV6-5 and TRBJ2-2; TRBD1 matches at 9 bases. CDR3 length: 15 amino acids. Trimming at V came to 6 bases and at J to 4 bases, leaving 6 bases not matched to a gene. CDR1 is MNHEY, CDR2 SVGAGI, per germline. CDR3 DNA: TGTGCCAGCAGAACGGGGACAGGGAGCACCGGGGAGCTGTTTTTT. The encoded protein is CASRTGTGSTGELFF.

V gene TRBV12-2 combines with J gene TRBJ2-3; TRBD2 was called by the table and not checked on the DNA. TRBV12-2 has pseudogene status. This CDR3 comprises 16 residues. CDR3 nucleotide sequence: TGTGCAAGTCGCTTAGCGGCTAGCAACTTCCCAGATACGCAGTATTTT. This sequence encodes CASRLAASNFPDTQYF.

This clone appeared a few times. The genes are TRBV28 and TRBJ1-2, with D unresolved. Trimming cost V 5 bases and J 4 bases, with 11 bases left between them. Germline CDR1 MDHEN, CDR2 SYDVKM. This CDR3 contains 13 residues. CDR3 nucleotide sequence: TGTGCCAGCAGTCAAGTCATCGGCTATGGCTACACCTTC. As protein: CASSQVIGYGYTF.

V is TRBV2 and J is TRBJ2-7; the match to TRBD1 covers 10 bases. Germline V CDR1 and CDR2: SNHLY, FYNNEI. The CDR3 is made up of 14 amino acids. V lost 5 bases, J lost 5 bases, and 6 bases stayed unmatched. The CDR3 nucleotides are TGTGCCAGCAGTCGAATCGGGACAGGGGACGAGCAGTACTTC. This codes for CASSRIGTGDEQYF.

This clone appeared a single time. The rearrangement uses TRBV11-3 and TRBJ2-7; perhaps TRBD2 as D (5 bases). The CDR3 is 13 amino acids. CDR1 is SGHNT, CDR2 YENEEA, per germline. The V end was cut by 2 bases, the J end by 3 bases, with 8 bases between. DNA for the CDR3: TGTGCCAGCAGCTTAACTACTAGCTACGAGCAGTACTTC. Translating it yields CASSLTTSYEQYF. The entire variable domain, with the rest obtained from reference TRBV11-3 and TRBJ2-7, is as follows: EAGVVQSPRYKIIEKKQPVAFWCNPISGHNTLYWYLQNLGQGPELLIRYENEEAVDDSQLPKDRFSAERLKGVDSTLKIQPAELGDSAVYLCASSLTTSYEQYFGPGTRLTVT.

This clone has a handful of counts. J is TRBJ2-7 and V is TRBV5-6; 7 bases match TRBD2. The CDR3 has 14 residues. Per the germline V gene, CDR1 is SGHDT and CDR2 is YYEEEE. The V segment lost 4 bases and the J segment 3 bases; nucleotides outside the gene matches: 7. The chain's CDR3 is CASSPLAGDYEQYF. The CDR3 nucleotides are TGTGCCAGCAGCCCCCTTGCGGGGGACTACGAGCAGTACTTC.

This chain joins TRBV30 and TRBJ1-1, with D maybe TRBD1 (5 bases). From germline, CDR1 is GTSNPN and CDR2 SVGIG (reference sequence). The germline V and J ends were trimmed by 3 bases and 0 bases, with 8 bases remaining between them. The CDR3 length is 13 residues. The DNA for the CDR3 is TGTGCCTGGAGGGGGCAGGTGAACACTGAAGCTTTCTTT. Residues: CAWRGQVNTEAFF.

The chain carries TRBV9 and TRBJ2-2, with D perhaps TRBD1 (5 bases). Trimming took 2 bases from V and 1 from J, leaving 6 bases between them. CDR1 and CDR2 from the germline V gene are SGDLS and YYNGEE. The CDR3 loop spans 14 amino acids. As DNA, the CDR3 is TGTGCCAGCAGCGTCAGGGTGAACACCGGGGAGCTGTTTTTT. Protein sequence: CASSVRVNTGELFF.

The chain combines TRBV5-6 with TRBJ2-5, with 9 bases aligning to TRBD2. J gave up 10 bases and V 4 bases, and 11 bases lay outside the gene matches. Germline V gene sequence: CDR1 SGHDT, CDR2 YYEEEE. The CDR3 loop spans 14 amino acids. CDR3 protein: CASSANGLASDQYF. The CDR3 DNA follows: TGTGCCAGCAGCGCAAACGGACTAGCGAGCGACCAGTACTTC.

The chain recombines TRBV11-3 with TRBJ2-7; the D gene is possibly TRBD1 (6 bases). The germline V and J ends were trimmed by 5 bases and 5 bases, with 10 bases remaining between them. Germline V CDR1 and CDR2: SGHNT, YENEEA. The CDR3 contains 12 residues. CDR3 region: CASSRDNDEQYF. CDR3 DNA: TGTGCCAGCAGCCGGGACAACGACGAGCAGTACTTC.

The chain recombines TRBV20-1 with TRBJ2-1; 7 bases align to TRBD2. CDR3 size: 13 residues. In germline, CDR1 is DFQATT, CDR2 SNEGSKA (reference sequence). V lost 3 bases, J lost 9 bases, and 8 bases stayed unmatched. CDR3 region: CSASHGTKVEQFF. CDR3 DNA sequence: TGCAGTGCTAGTCATGGGACTAAGGTTGAGCAGTTCTTC.

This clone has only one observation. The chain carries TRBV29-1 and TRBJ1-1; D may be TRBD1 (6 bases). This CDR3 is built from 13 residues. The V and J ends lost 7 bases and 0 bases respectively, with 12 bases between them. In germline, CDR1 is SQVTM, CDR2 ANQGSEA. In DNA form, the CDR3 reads TGCAGCGCCAAGGACAGCTTGAACACTGAAGCTTTCTTT. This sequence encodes CSAKDSLNTEAFF.

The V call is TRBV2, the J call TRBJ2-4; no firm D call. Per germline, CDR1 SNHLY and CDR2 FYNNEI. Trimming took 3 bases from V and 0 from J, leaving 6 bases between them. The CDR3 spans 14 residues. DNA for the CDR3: TGTGCCAGCAGTGATTCTATAGCCAAAAACATTCAGTACTTC. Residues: CASSDSIAKNIQYF.

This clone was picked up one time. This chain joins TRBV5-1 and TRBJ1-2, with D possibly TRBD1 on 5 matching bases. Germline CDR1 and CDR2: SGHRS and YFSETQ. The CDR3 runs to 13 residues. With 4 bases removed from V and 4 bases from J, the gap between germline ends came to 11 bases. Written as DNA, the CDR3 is TGCGCCAGCAGCCACGGACAAGCCTATGGCTACACCTTC. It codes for CASSHGQAYGYTF.

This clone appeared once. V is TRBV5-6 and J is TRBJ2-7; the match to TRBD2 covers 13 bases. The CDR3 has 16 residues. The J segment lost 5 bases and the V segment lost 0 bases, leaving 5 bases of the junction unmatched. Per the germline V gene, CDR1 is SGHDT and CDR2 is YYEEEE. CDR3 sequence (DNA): TGTGCCAGCAGCTTGGGACTAGCGGGGGGTAGAGACGAGCAGTACTTC. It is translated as CASSLGLAGGRDEQYF.

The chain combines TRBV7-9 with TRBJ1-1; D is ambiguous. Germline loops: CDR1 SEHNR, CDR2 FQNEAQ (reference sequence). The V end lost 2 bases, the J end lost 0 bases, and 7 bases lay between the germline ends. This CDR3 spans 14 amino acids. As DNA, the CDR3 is TGTGCCAGCAGCTTACCTACAGTGAACACTGAAGCTTTCTTT. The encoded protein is CASSLPTVNTEAFF. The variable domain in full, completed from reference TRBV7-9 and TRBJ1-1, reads DTGVSQNPRHKITKRGQNVTFRCDPISEHNRLYWYRQTLGQGPEFLTYFQNEAQLEKSRLLSDRFSAERPKGSFSTLEIQRTEQGDSAMYLCASSLPTVNTEAFFGQGTRLTVV.